The 30 T cell receptor beta chains below come from one sample, sequenced in a study of blood T cells in healthy people across ages. A sample-barcoded 5' primer and a J-beta primer mix were used in a second PCR of roughly 7 to 12 cycles. One entry per CDR3 protein, called by TCRdb with MiXCR from the 5' RACE reads. The data contain 1.4 million to 1.5 million distinct CDR3 sequences, about 43% of them singletons. The source material was blood. Receptors were obtained from a woman aged 18-35 years in good health.

This clonotype was seen once. Compared with germline, one end of the junction differs, possibly owing to a read error. The V call is TRBV20-1, the J call TRBJ1-5; the D is unclear. Per the germline V gene, CDR1 is DFQATT and CDR2 is SNEGSKA (reference sequence). The CDR3 is made up of 13 amino acids. CDR3 nucleotides: TGCAGTGCCCAAGAGTATAGCAATCAGGCCCAGCATTTT. It codes for CSAQEYSNQAQHF.

CDR3 sequence (DNA): TGTGCCAGCAGTTCTTATACTAACCGCCTAAACAATGAGCAGTTCTTC. Translating it yields CASSSYTNRLNNEQFF. This chain links TRBV6-1 with TRBJ2-1; no clear D gene. V dropped 5 bases and J dropped 5 bases, with 19 bases sitting between them. This CDR3 is 16 amino acids long. CDR1 is MNHNS, CDR2 SASEGT, per germline.

The gene calls are TRBV6-2 or TRBV6-3 and TRBJ2-1; the match to TRBD2 covers 7 bases. J lost 3 bases, V lost 7 bases, and 9 bases had no gene match. This CDR3 region has 15 residues. The germline V gene encodes CDR1 MNHEY and CDR2 SVGEGT. CDR3 sequence (DNA): TGTGCCAGCACCCTAGCGGACGTCAACTACAATGAGCAGTTCTTC. This translates into CASTLADVNYNEQFF.

This clonotype was detected only a few times. The chain combines TRBV9 with TRBJ2-7, with 9 bases lining up with TRBD2. V was pared by 5 bases and J by 3 bases, with 6 bases of the junction left unmatched. This CDR3 is 14 amino acids long. Germline CDR1 reads SGDLS; CDR2 reads YYNGEE. CDR3 loop: CASSLAGELYEQYF. CDR3 coding DNA: TGTGCCAGCAGTTTAGCGGGGGAGCTCTACGAGCAGTACTTC.

This chain links TRBV6-2 or TRBV6-3 with TRBJ2-2; no reliable D call. This CDR3 region has 11 residues. Trimming shortened V by 7 bases and J by 8 bases, and 8 bases separated the two germline ends. Per germline, CDR1 MNHEY and CDR2 SVGEGT. The CDR3 spells CASTVGGELFF. The CDR3 nucleotides are TGTGCCAGCACCGTAGGAGGGGAGCTGTTTTTT.

This clonotype was seen only a few times. The chain couples TRBV6-5 to TRBJ2-2; D gene uncertain. V dropped 0 bases and J dropped 3 bases, with 8 bases sitting between them. The CDR3 is made up of 15 amino acids. Looked up from germline, CDR1 is MNHEY and CDR2 is SVGAGI. The CDR3: CASSYSTPDTGELFF. Here the CDR3 DNA reads TGTGCCAGCAGTTACTCGACTCCGGACACCGGGGAGCTGTTTTTT.

This chain connects TRBV5-1 to TRBJ2-7, with D maybe TRBD1 (6 bases). The CDR3 loop spans 16 amino acids. Looked up from germline, CDR1 is SGHRS and CDR2 is YFSETQ. V shed 0 bases and J shed 2 bases, with 15 bases lying between them. The CDR3 DNA sequence: TGCGCCAGCAGCTTGGCCCCGGACAGCCCACCCTACGAGCAGTACTTC. This codes for CASSLAPDSPPYEQYF.

This clonotype showed up just a few times. The chain employs TRBV7-2 and TRBJ1-6, with D tentatively TRBD1 (5 bases). From germline, CDR1 is SGHTA and CDR2 FQGNSA. V lost 6 bases, J lost 0 bases, and 15 bases lay in between. This CDR3 is 17 amino acids long. CDR3 in DNA: TGTGCCAGCAGTCCGGGACTGCCGAGCTCCTATAATTCACCCCTCCACTTT. Protein sequence: CASSPGLPSSYNSPLHF.

The chain uses TRBV12-3 or TRBV12-4 and TRBJ1-1; 9 nucleotides line up with TRBD1. The CDR3 consists of 14 residues. Trimming took 7 bases from V and 4 from J; bases not matched to a gene: 7. CDR3 in amino acids: CASTDRGSGTEAFF. For the CDR3, the DNA is TGTGCCAGCACAGACAGGGGGTCGGGCACTGAAGCTTTCTTT.

The chain uses TRBV19 and TRBJ1-3; no clear D gene. The germline V gene encodes CDR1 LNHDA and CDR2 SQIVND (reference sequence). V lost 8 bases to trimming and J lost 0 bases, with 11 bases between them. The CDR3 is 14 amino acids. CDR3 DNA sequence: TGTGCCAGTCGCTTAACCAACTCTGGAAACACCATATATTTT. This translates into CASRLTNSGNTIYF.

This rearrangement joins TRBV11-2 to TRBJ2-7; D uncertain. The CDR3 loop spans 16 amino acids. The germline V and J ends were trimmed by 4 bases and 3 bases, with 19 bases remaining between them. The germline CDR1 and CDR2 sequences are SGHAT and FQNNGV. The CDR3 loop is CASSSPTVGHYYEQYF. In DNA, the CDR3 is TGTGCCAGCAGCTCACCCACAGTGGGCCACTACTACGAGCAGTACTTC.

This clonotype appeared a few times. The CDR3 sequence is CASSPPFGQGNTEAFF. The CDR3 DNA reads TGTGCCAGCAGCCCCCCATTCGGACAGGGGAACACTGAAGCTTTCTTT. This chain uses TRBV3-1 with TRBJ1-1; 8 bases fit TRBD1. The length of the CDR3 is 16 residues. The J segment lost 1 base and the V segment lost 4 bases, leaving 8 bases of the junction unmatched. The germline gives CDR1 LGHDT, CDR2 YNNKEL (reference sequence).

The J gene is TRBJ2-5, the V gene TRBV24-1; D gene uncertain. Germline V lookup: CDR1 KGHDR, CDR2 SFDVKD. The ends were cut back, 5 bases at V and 2 bases at J, with 14 bases in the middle. The CDR3 extends over 15 amino acids. The CDR3 DNA reads as TGTGCCACCAGTGTGTTAGACCAGAAACAAGAGACCCAGTACTTC. It encodes CATSVLDQKQETQYF.

This clonotype has ten or more counts. The V call is TRBV7-2, the J call TRBJ2-3; no firm D call. The CDR3 length is 13 residues. The V gene lost 4 bases and the J gene lost 2 bases, with 7 bases spanning the gap. CDR1 and CDR2 (germline): SGHTA, FQGNSA. The CDR3 DNA reads as TGTGCCAGCAGCTCTCGGGCCACAGATACGCAGTATTTT. Translating it yields CASSSRATDTQYF.

The CDR3 sequence is CASSVGAPNEQFF. Here the CDR3 DNA reads TGTGCCAGCAGTGTCGGAGCTCCAAATGAGCAGTTCTTC. V is TRBV27 and J is TRBJ2-1; D is unclear. Trimming cost V 5 bases and J 7 bases, with 12 bases left between them. The CDR3 runs 13 residues. CDR1 is MNHEY, CDR2 SMNVEV, per germline (reference sequence).

Note on this clonotype: Possible read error: a much larger clone is one base away. The J gene is TRBJ2-1, the V gene TRBV27, with 10 bases that match TRBD2. Germline V lookup: CDR1 MNHEY, CDR2 SMNVEV (reference sequence). The CDR3 extends over 14 amino acids. The CDR3 DNA sequence: TGTACCAGCAGCGTAGCGGGGGGTTTCAATGAGCAGTTCTTC. Translation gives CTSSVAGGFNEQFF.

This clonotype was seen a handful of times. CDR3 in amino acids: CASSQGLETQYF. Here the CDR3 DNA reads TGTGCCAGCAGCCAAGGCTTGGAGACCCAGTACTTC. The chain has TRBV14 and TRBJ2-5; D is ambiguous. Germline V gene data show CDR1 as SGHDN and CDR2 as FVKESK. V lost 1 base and J lost 5, with 5 bases in between. The CDR3 is made up of 12 amino acids.

The chain employs TRBV5-1 and TRBJ2-3; the D gene is possibly TRBD2 (7 bases). Germline V gene lookup returns CDR1 SGHRS and CDR2 YFSETQ. CDR3 size: 15 residues. V lost 0 bases to trimming and J lost 4 bases, with 12 bases between them. This CDR3 reads CASSLAGGRPDTQYF. DNA for the CDR3: TGCGCCAGCAGCTTGGCGGGGGGCCGCCCAGATACGCAGTATTTT.

The rearrangement links TRBV10-3 to TRBJ1-1; TRBD1 matches at 9 bases. V trimming: 10 bases; J trimming: 1 base; junction bases outside the gene matches: 13. The CDR3 consists of 16 residues. Looked up from germline, CDR1 is ENHRY and CDR2 is SYGVKD. CDR3 bases: TGTGCCAGTACAGGGGGCGACCTTCTTCGGAACACTGAAGCTTTCTTT. Protein: CASTGGDLLRNTEAFF.

This clonotype has ten or more counts. In DNA, the CDR3 is TGCAGTGCATCGGACGGGAATCAGCCCCAGCATTTT. The encoded protein is CSASDGNQPQHF. This rearrangement joins TRBV20-1 to TRBJ1-5; D gene unclear. Germline V gene sequence: CDR1 DFQATT, CDR2 SNEGSKA (reference sequence). V shed 6 bases and J shed 4 bases, with 10 bases lying between them. This CDR3 comprises 12 residues.

This chain joins TRBV28 and TRBJ1-2, with 12 bases aligning to TRBD1. Germline CDR1 and CDR2: MDHEN and SYDVKM. V was clipped by 3 bases and J by 7 bases; unmatched bases: 6. The CDR3 is made up of 15 amino acids. CDR3 residues: CASSFAGQGAGGYTF. The CDR3 DNA reads as TGTGCCAGCAGTTTCGCGGGACAGGGGGCTGGTGGCTACACCTTC.

The genes are TRBV6-1 and TRBJ2-6; D is uncertain. Germline V gene sequence: CDR1 MNHNS, CDR2 SASEGT. Trimming took 6 bases from V and 0 from J, leaving 15 bases between them. The length of the CDR3 is 17 residues. The DNA for the CDR3 is TGTGCCAGCAGCCCGAGGACCGACCGCTCTGGGGCCAACGTCCTGACTTTC. Translated, it gives CASSPRTDRSGANVLTF.

There are a few counts of this clonotype. V is TRBV29-1 and J is TRBJ2-2; no definite D call. The V end lost 4 bases, the J end lost 8 bases, and 11 bases lay between the germline ends. This CDR3 comprises 12 residues. CDR1 and CDR2 (germline): SQVTM, ANQGSEA. The CDR3 region is CSVAVMRGELFF. In nucleotides, the CDR3 is TGCAGCGTTGCGGTGATGAGAGGGGAGCTGTTTTTT.

CDR3: CASSAGKVSYEQYF. CDR3 bases: TGTGCCAGCTCGGCCGGCAAGGTATCCTACGAGCAGTACTTC. The rearrangement joins TRBV6-5 to TRBJ2-7; D is unresolved. The V end lost 8 bases, the J end lost 1 base, and 15 bases lay between the germline ends. Germline values: CDR1 MNHEY, CDR2 SVGAGI. This CDR3 is 14 amino acids long.

This clonotype turned up a few times. The rearrangement uses TRBV6-1 and TRBJ1-5; 9 nucleotides agree with TRBD1. The CDR3 loop spans 13 amino acids. CDR1 is MNHNS, CDR2 SASEGT, per germline. The ends lost 9 bases at V and 4 bases at J; junction bases unmatched: 4. CDR3 residues: CASKGQGNQPQHF. Here the CDR3 DNA reads TGTGCCAGTAAGGGACAGGGAAATCAGCCCCAGCATTTT.

This rearrangement joins TRBV20-1 to TRBJ2-5, with D tentatively TRBD2 (6 bases). From germline, CDR1 is DFQATT and CDR2 SNEGSKA (reference sequence). The V end was cut by 0 bases, the J end by 5 bases, with 16 bases between. The CDR3 is 15 residues long. The CDR3 is CSARDYSGLGETQYF. The CDR3 nucleotides read TGCAGTGCTAGAGACTATAGCGGATTAGGGGAGACCCAGTACTTC.

The chain couples TRBV6-1 to TRBJ1-1, with TRBD1 matching over 10 bases. Germline V gene sequence: CDR1 MNHNS, CDR2 SASEGT. Losses at the gene ends were 6 bases for V and 5 bases for J; bases not matched to a gene: 3. The CDR3 sequence is 13 residues long. The CDR3 spells CASSGTGVTEAFF. The CDR3 nucleotides read TGTGCCAGCAGCGGGACAGGGGTTACTGAAGCTTTCTTT.

This chain joins TRBV20-1 and TRBJ2-2; TRBD2 matches 8 bases. This CDR3 is built from 15 residues. V shed 6 bases and J 0 bases; nucleotides not matched to a gene: 6. Germline CDR1 and CDR2: DFQATT and SNEGSKA (reference sequence). The CDR3 DNA reads TGCAGTGCCCGACTAGCGCCGACGAACACCGGGGAGCTGTTTTTT. Its translation: CSARLAPTNTGELFF.

The CDR3 DNA reads TGTGCCAGCAGCGTCTCAGGGGAAGAGACCCAGTACTTC. This encodes CASSVSGEETQYF. The chain has TRBV9 and TRBJ2-5; TRBD1 might be the D (6 bases). CDR3 length equals 13 residues. V shed 2 bases and J shed 3 bases, with 8 bases lying between them. Germline values: CDR1 SGDLS, CDR2 YYNGEE.

The chain employs TRBV5-1 and TRBJ2-7; weak D call: TRBD2 (6 bases). The germline V gene has CDR1 SGHRS and CDR2 YFSETQ. V was shortened by 0 bases and J by 3 bases, with 16 bases between the two germline ends. The CDR3 length is 16 residues. In nucleotides, the CDR3 is TGCGCCAGCAGCTTGGTCCTCTTAGGAGGGGTCTACGAGCAGTACTTC. Protein product: CASSLVLLGGVYEQYF.